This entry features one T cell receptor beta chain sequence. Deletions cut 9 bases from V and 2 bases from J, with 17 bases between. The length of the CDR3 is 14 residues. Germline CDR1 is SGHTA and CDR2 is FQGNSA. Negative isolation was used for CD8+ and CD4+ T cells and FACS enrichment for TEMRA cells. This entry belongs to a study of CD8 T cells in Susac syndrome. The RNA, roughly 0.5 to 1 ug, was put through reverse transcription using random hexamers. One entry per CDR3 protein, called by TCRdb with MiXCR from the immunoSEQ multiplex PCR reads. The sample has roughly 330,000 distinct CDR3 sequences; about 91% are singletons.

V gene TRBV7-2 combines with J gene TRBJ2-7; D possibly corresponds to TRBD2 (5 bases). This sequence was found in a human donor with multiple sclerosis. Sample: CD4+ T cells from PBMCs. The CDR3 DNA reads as TGTGCCAGACCGGACTCCCCGACGACCTACGAGCAGTACTTC. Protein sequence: CARPDSPTTYEQYF. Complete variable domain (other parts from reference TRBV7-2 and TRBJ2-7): GAGVSQSPSNKVTEKGKDVELRCDPISGHTALYWYRQSLGQGLEFLIYFQGNSAPDKSGLPSDRFSAERTGGSVSTLTIQRTQQEDSAVYLCARPDSPTTYEQYFGPGTRLTVT.